Presented here are 26 T cell receptor beta chains from one specimen sequenced in a study of human T cells and chemical hapten exposure (dated by TCRdb to about 2021). The protocol used for the library was RACE. Sequencing relied on a NextSeq 500. The raw public reads went through TCRdb reprocessing: fastp at Q25, MiXCR clone calling, in-frame beta chains kept. Duplicate CDR3 protein sequences are folded into a single record with the most common DNA and genes. Within this sample are some 110,000 distinct CDR3 sequences, with about 34% of them counted one time only. Of the sample, less than 3% is held by the ten largest clones. The time point label, read with the paper, signifies: patch test 3, about 24 weeks after DPC sensitization. The sample's treatment or condition label, decoded: therapeutic diphenylcyclopropenone sensitization with weekly scalp DPC. The input for sequencing was whole blood, taken in connection with sensitization to the hapten diphenylcyclopropenone (DPC). These receptors all come from a man aged 35 to 55 with alopecia areata. Some clones in this sample may be carry-over from other donors' samples.

The chain couples TRBV6-2 or TRBV6-3 to TRBJ1-2, with 7 bases aligning to TRBD1. The V gene's germline CDR1 is MNHEY and CDR2 SVGEGT. The V gene end was trimmed by 1 base and the J gene end by 8 bases; junction bases not matched to a gene: 10. The CDR3 extends over 15 amino acids. The CDR3 DNA reads TGTGCCAGCAGTTACTATGCAGGGGGGAAAGGCGGCTACACCTTC. Its protein product is CASSYYAGGKGGYTF.

This clonotype occurred once. V gene TRBV11-1 combines with J gene TRBJ2-5; 10 nucleotides agree with TRBD1. The CDR3 contains 15 residues. Trimming took 6 bases from V and 5 from J; bases not matched to a gene: 9. Germline V lookup: CDR1 SGHAT, CDR2 FQDESV (reference sequence). The CDR3 sequence: CASSFDRGRGETQYF. The CDR3 DNA sequence: TGTGCCAGCAGTTTCGACAGGGGGCGCGGGGAGACCCAGTACTTC. The full variable domain, with the rest looked up from reference TRBV11-1 and TRBJ2-5, is EAEVAQSPRYKITEKSQAVAFWCDPISGHATLYWYRQILGQGPELLVQFQDESVVDDSQLPKDRFSAERLKGVDSTLKIQPAELGDSAMYLCASSFDRGRGETQYFGPGTRLLVL.

The rearrangement links TRBV18 to TRBJ1-5; D remains ambiguous. Germline-derived CDR1 and CDR2 are KGHSH and LQKENI. CDR3 size: 13 residues. V lost 4 bases and J 5 bases, leaving 9 bases between the germline ends. DNA of the CDR3: TGTGCCAGCTCACGCTCAGCCGATCAGCCCCAGCATTTT. Its protein is CASSRSADQPQHF.

The gene calls are TRBV6-2 or TRBV6-3 and TRBJ2-3; D is ambiguous. The germline CDR1 and CDR2 sequences are MNHEY and SVGEGT. CDR3 length: 13 amino acids. Trimming left V 5 bases short and J 0 bases short, with 6 bases between. CDR3 bases: TGTGCCAGCAGTCCCTTTAGCACAGATACGCAGTATTTT. Amino acids: CASSPFSTDTQYF.

As DNA, the CDR3 is TGCGCCAGCAGCCAAGTCCGGGAGGGCACAGATACGCAGTATTTT. Amino acid sequence: CASSQVREGTDTQYF. V is TRBV4-1 and J is TRBJ2-3; 7 positions agree with TRBD2. Looked up from germline, CDR1 is MGHRA and CDR2 is YSYEKL. There are 15 residues in the CDR3. V lost 1 base, J lost 1 base, and 2 bases stayed unmatched.

V and J are TRBV28 and TRBJ1-2; maybe TRBD1 (6 bases). This CDR3 region has 15 residues. Germline assignment: CDR1 MDHEN and CDR2 SYDVKM. V lost 4 bases and J lost 2, with 14 bases in between. The CDR3 nucleotides are TGTGCCAGCAGTTCAGTGACAGGATTCAACTATGGCTACACCTTC. Translation: CASSSVTGFNYGYTF.

A few counts support this clonotype. The V and J genes are TRBV27 and TRBJ2-5; 12 bases agree with TRBD2. V trimming: 5 bases; J trimming: 5 bases; junction bases outside the gene matches: 15. CDR3 length: 18 amino acids. The germline V gene has CDR1 MNHEY and CDR2 SMNVEV (reference sequence). The CDR3 is CASSKPGLAGSQGETQYF. The DNA for the CDR3 is TGTGCCAGCAGTAAACCAGGACTAGCGGGATCTCAGGGGGAGACCCAGTACTTC.

The chain uses TRBV6-2 or TRBV6-3 and TRBJ2-4, with 8 bases aligning to TRBD1. J gave up 9 bases and V 4 bases, and 11 bases lay outside the gene matches. Germline CDR1 is MNHEY and CDR2 is SVGEGT. The CDR3 covers 15 residues. CDR3 bases: TGTGCCAGCAGTTGGTCCAGGGGGCAAGGGAGCATTCAGTACTTC. It encodes CASSWSRGQGSIQYF.

The chain couples TRBV2 to TRBJ1-2; D unclear. V was cut by 10 bases and J by 4 bases, with 13 bases left in between. The CDR3 loop spans 12 amino acids. Germline V lookup: CDR1 SNHLY, CDR2 FYNNEI. Here the CDR3 reads CANPLVAYGYTF. The CDR3 DNA reads as TGTGCCAACCCCCTAGTGGCCTATGGCTACACCTTC.

V usage is TRBV20-1 and J usage is TRBJ2-5, with D perhaps matching TRBD1 (6 bases). Germline V gene lookup returns CDR1 DFQATT and CDR2 SNEGSKA (reference sequence). V shed 0 bases and J shed 5 bases, with 10 bases lying between them. This CDR3 comprises 13 residues. The CDR3 DNA follows: TGCAGTGCTAGAGATGAAAGGGGGGAGACCCAGTACTTC. This codes for CSARDERGETQYF.

The gene calls are TRBV12-3 or TRBV12-4 and TRBJ1-5, with TRBD1 identical over 10 bases. The CDR3 spans 16 residues. V dropped 5 bases and J dropped 2; count of bases not matched to a gene: 6. CDR3 sequence reads: CASSLTGTGGNQPQHF. The CDR3, as DNA: TGTGCCAGCAGTCTAACCGGGACAGGGGGCAATCAGCCCCAGCATTTT.

This clonotype was detected once. J is TRBJ1-1 and V is TRBV29-1, with 8 bases identical to TRBD1. With V trimmed by 4 bases and J by 2 bases, 3 bases remained unmatched. CDR1 is SQVTM, CDR2 ANQGSEA, per germline. The CDR3 has 13 residues. CDR3 amino acids: CSVVGTGNTEAFF. In nucleotides, the CDR3 is TGCAGCGTTGTTGGGACAGGTAACACTGAAGCTTTCTTT.

The chain is built from TRBV7-2 and TRBJ2-3, with D possibly being TRBD2 (6 bases). Germline CDR1 and CDR2: SGHTA and FQGNSA. V was pared by 5 bases and J by 5 bases, with 23 bases between. The CDR3 length is 17 residues. The CDR3 DNA reads TGTGCCAGCAGCCCCCGCCTGACTAGTTCCCGAAGAGATACGCAGTATTTT. Translating it yields CASSPRLTSSRRDTQYF.

The J gene is TRBJ2-7, the V gene TRBV11-1; no clear D. Trimming took off 6 bases at V and 2 bases at J, with 11 bases between the two ends. The CDR3 sequence is 13 residues long. CDR1 and CDR2 from the germline V gene are SGHAT and FQDESV (reference sequence). CDR3 in DNA: TGTGCCAGCAGTCTGGGCAGTCCCTACGAGCAGTACGTC. This gives the protein CASSLGSPYEQYV.

This clonotype was detected a few times. J is TRBJ1-2 and V is TRBV4-2; a possible D gene is TRBD1 (6 bases). The ends were cut back, 2 bases at V and 4 bases at J, with 17 bases in the middle. The germline V gene has CDR1 LGHNA and CDR2 YNFKEQ. The length of the CDR3 is 16 residues. The CDR3 region has the DNA TGTGCCAGCAGCCAAAGCGTAAGGACAGCTTCCTATGGCTACACCTTC. This encodes CASSQSVRTASYGYTF.

V is TRBV29-1 and J is TRBJ2-2, with D possibly matching TRBD1 (5 bases). There are 14 residues in the CDR3. The germline V and J ends were trimmed by 5 bases and 4 bases, with 14 bases remaining between them. Germline V gives CDR1 SQVTM, CDR2 ANQGSEA. The CDR3 DNA reads TGCAGCGTTAAGGGGTCCTTGAGCACCGGGGAGCTGTTTTTT. This gives the protein CSVKGSLSTGELFF.

J is TRBJ1-5 and V is TRBV6-6; a weak D match, TRBD1 (6 bases). V lost 8 bases and J 5 bases, leaving 13 bases between the germline ends. Germline CDR1 is MNHNY and CDR2 is SVGAGI (reference sequence). The CDR3 is made up of 13 amino acids. The CDR3 spells CASRRGADQPQHF. The CDR3 coding sequence is TGTGCCAGCCGCCGGGGGGCCGATCAGCCCCAGCATTTT.

The CDR3 DNA is TGTGCCAGCAGCTTAACGAACACCGGGGAGCTGTTTTTT. Its protein product is CASSLTNTGELFF. J is TRBJ2-2 and V is TRBV7-2; D gene ambiguous. Germline CDR1 and CDR2: SGHTA and FQGNSA. The CDR3 is 13 residues long. Trimming left V 2 bases short and J 0 bases short, with 1 base between.

The chain joins TRBV7-2 to TRBJ2-1; TRBD2 agrees at 8 bases. CDR1 is SGHTA, CDR2 FQGNSA, per germline. J was trimmed by 10 bases and V by 1 base; bases with no gene match: 9. The CDR3 loop spans 15 amino acids. The CDR3 is CASSLVPGGGGEQFF. The CDR3 nucleotides are TGTGCCAGCAGCTTAGTCCCGGGAGGGGGGGGAGAGCAGTTCTTC.

This clonotype appeared a few times. The J gene is TRBJ2-2, the V gene TRBV27; D remains unclear. V lost 4 bases and J lost 7, with 13 bases in between. This CDR3 is 14 amino acids long. Germline V CDR1 and CDR2: MNHEY, SMNVEV (reference sequence). The CDR3 region has the DNA TGTGCCAGCAGTTCCCAGTCTTGGGGCGGGGAGCTGTTTTTT. Amino acids: CASSSQSWGGELFF.

The V and J genes are TRBV7-2 and TRBJ1-6; 11 bases line up with TRBD1. V trimming: 7 bases; J trimming: 0 bases; junction bases outside the gene matches: 11. The CDR3 length is 19 residues. CDR1 is SGHTA, CDR2 FQGNSA, per germline. The CDR3 sequence is CASNPTGGQGGSYNSPLHF. CDR3 nucleotide sequence: TGTGCCAGCAACCCAACAGGGGGACAGGGGGGCTCCTATAATTCACCCCTCCACTTT.

The chain joins TRBV6-2 or TRBV6-3 to TRBJ2-7, with 8 positions matching TRBD2. With 5 bases clipped from V and 2 bases from J, the junction kept 8 bases outside the gene matches. Germline CDR1 and CDR2: MNHEY and SVGEGT. The CDR3 has 15 residues. The DNA of the CDR3 is TGTGCCAGCAGTATTCTCGCGGGAGGTACCTACGAGCAGTACGTC. This sequence encodes CASSILAGGTYEQYV.

There are a few counts of this clonotype. This sequence joins TRBV11-2 and TRBJ1-2, with 9 bases identical to TRBD1. Per germline, CDR1 SGHAT and CDR2 FQNNGV. Trimming removed 0 bases from V and 7 bases from J; junction bases left unmatched: 3. There are 14 residues in the CDR3. CDR3 amino acids: CASSLEYRGLGYTF. Written as DNA, the CDR3 is TGTGCCAGCAGCTTAGAGTACAGGGGGCTTGGCTACACCTTC.

V is TRBV7-8 and J is TRBJ2-6; D is perhaps TRBD2 (6 bases). CDR3 length: 15 residues. V was shortened by 9 bases and J by 1 base, with 13 bases between the two germline ends. Germline V lookup: CDR1 SGHVS, CDR2 FQNEAQ. CDR3 amino acids: CASGAGRSGANVLTF. The CDR3 coding sequence is TGTGCCAGTGGGGCAGGGAGGTCTGGGGCCAACGTCCTGACTTTC.

This clonotype has a handful of counts. The CDR3 DNA sequence: TGTGCCAGCAGTTACTCGACCCCGGGCAGGCCGCAAGAGACCCAGTACTTC. Its translation is CASSYSTPGRPQETQYF. The chain combines TRBV6-5 with TRBJ2-5; no clear D gene. V was clipped by 0 bases and J by 2 bases, with 16 bases between them. Germline CDR1 reads MNHEY; CDR2 reads SVGAGI. The CDR3 extends over 17 amino acids.

The chain uses TRBV6-2 or TRBV6-3 and TRBJ2-4; D gene unclear. The CDR3 contains 12 residues. V was pared by 6 bases and J by 8 bases, with 11 bases between. The V gene's germline CDR1 is MNHEY and CDR2 SVGEGT. CDR3 sequence (DNA): TGTGCCAGCAGCCGTCGCTTGGACATTCAGTACTTC. Residues: CASSRRLDIQYF.